These T cell receptor beta chains were read from a single sample in a study of a mutant IDH1 vaccine in newly diagnosed glioma. Repertoires were generated with immunoSEQ multiplex PCR, while TCRdb's copy carries only in-frame clones and drops some. The table shows about 68,000 clones, with about four fifths occurring only once. These receptors' antigens are unknown. The sample was PBMCs, taken from a glioma patient whose treatment included an IDH1 peptide vaccine. The receptors derive from a man younger than 35 with glioma. CDR3s include the opening cysteine and the closing phenylalanine or tryptophan. The D gene is left open where the match is weak. For some rows the clone size is stated as once, few or many, or as a class when expanded; others skip it.

v_call	clone_size	j_call	d_call	cdr3_nt	cdr3_aa
TRBV7-9	.	TRBJ2-1	TRBD2	TGTGCCAGCAGCTTGGGACTAGCGGGGGTTGGTGAGCAGTTCTTC	CASSLGLAGVGEQFF
TRBV4-2	.	TRBJ1-2	.	TGTGCCAGCAGCCAAGATGGGCGGGGGCGGAACTATGGCTACACCTTC	CASSQDGRGRNYGYTF
TRBV4-3	.	TRBJ2-6	.	TGCGCCAGCAGCCAAGAAGGGGTCTCTGGGGCCAACGTCCTGACTTTC	CASSQEGVSGANVLTF
TRBV7-9	.	TRBJ2-7	.	TGTGCCAGCAGCTTACAACAGGGATACGTCTACGAGCAGTACTTC	CASSLQQGYVYEQYF
TRBV6-1	.	TRBJ2-4	.	TGTGCCAGCAGTGAATGGCGGGAACTAGCCAAAAACATTCAGTACTTC	CASSEWRELAKNIQYF
TRBV14	.	TRBJ2-7	TRBD2	TGTGCCAGCAGTTTAGCGGGAGGGTTCTACGAGCAGTACTTC	CASSLAGGFYEQYF
TRBV18	.	TRBJ1-1	.	TGTGCCAGCTCACCACTCCGGGCAGGGCCGAACACTGAAGCTTTCTTT	CASSPLRAGPNTEAFF
TRBV9	.	TRBJ1-4	.	TGTGCCAGCAGCGTAGGAGGGATGGGGGGTGAAAAACTGTTTTTT	CASSVGGMGGEKLFF
TRBV5-6	.	TRBJ2-1	TRBD2	TGTGCCAGCAGCCCACCGGGACTAGCGGAGTACAATGAGCAGTTCTTC	CASSPPGLAEYNEQFF
TRBV9	.	TRBJ2-1	TRBD2	TGTGCCAGCAGCGTGGGACTAGCAGGGGAGCAGTTCTTC	CASSVGLAGEQFF
TRBV7-9	few	TRBJ1-4	TRBD1	TGTGCCAGCAGCTTAGGCAACAGGGGAAGGCATGAAAAACTGTTTTTT	CASSLGNRGRHEKLFF
TRBV9	.	TRBJ2-3	TRBD2	TGTGCCAGCAGCGTAGGAGTCGGGGGGGCCACAGATACGCAGTATTTT	CASSVGVGGATDTQYF
TRBV7-2	.	TRBJ2-7	.	TGTGCCAGCAGCTCTCCTCTCTCCTACGAGCAGTACTTC	CASSSPLSYEQYF
TRBV5-1	.	TRBJ2-3	TRBD2	TGCGCCAGCAGCCCGGGACTAGCGGGGCGCACAGATACGCAGTATTTT	CASSPGLAGRTDTQYF
TRBV19	few	TRBJ1-5	.	TGTGCCAGTAGTACCTCAGCGGGTAGCAATCAGCCCCAGCATTTT	CASSTSAGSNQPQHF
TRBV29-1	.	TRBJ2-4	TRBD1	TGCAGCGTTGATGCAGACAGGGGGGACATTCAGTACTTC	CSVDADRGDIQYF
TRBV4-2	few	TRBJ1-1	.	TGTGCCAGCAGCCAAGATGAGTCCCTCTTAAACACTGAAGCTTTCTTT	CASSQDESLLNTEAFF
TRBV16	.	TRBJ1-5	.	TGTGCCAGCAGCCATCCTCCTCTGGCAGGTTATAGCAATCAGCCCCAGCATTTT	CASSHPPLAGYSNQPQHF
TRBV18	.	TRBJ2-7	TRBD1	TGTGCCAGCTCACTCGGGGACAGTGCCTACGAGCAGTACTTC	CASSLGDSAYEQYF
TRBV7-8	few	TRBJ1-1	.	TGTGCCAGCAGCTCCCCGCCGGGGATCAGCGAAGCTTTCTTT	CASSSPPGISEAFF
TRBV27	.	TRBJ2-6	.	TGTGCCAGCAGCACTCGAAAATTCCCTACCGGGACCCCACAGCCCCCTGGGGCCAACGTCCTGACTTTC	CASSTRKFPTGTPQPPGANVLTF
TRBV5-6	.	TRBJ2-5	.	TGTGCCAGCAGCAGTGACCCCCCGAAGACCCAGTACTTC	CASSSDPPKTQYF
TRBV9	.	TRBJ2-1	TRBD2	TGTGCCAGCAGCGCCTCCACTAGCGGGAGGTGGGAATACAATGAGCAGTTCTTC	CASSASTSGRWEYNEQFF
TRBV5-8	.	TRBJ1-6	TRBD1	TGTGCCAGCCGAAACAGGGGGAGCTCCTATAATTCACCCCTCCACTTT	CASRNRGSSYNSPLHF
TRBV2	.	TRBJ2-1	.	TGTGCCAGCGGAGGACTGACGCGGGGATACAATGAGCAGTTCTTC	CASGGLTRGYNEQFF
TRBV9	.	TRBJ2-1	.	TGTGCCAGCAGCGTAGAGGTCCACTACAATGAGCAGTTCTTC	CASSVEVHYNEQFF
TRBV2	.	TRBJ1-2	.	TGTGCCAGCGACAGAAACTATGGCTACACCTTC	CASDRNYGYTF